This T cell receptor (beta chain) was recorded in a study of blood T cell repertoires in COVID-19. The CDR3 sequence is 15 residues long. V was cut by 8 bases and J by 8 bases, with 23 bases left in between. CDR1 is MNHEY, CDR2 SMNVEV, per germline (reference sequence). This table comes from immunoSEQ multiplex PCR, and its TCRdb copy is limited to in-frame clones, with some not included. The table shows some 240,000 clones, with about 88% occurring only once. The J gene is TRBJ2-3, the V gene TRBV27; TRBD2 might be the D (5 bases). This clonotype was sampled from a man younger than 40 with acute COVID-19. The sequencing sample was made of PBMCs or T cells enriched from blood (not recorded which). CDR3 nucleotide sequence: TGTGCCAGCTCCGTGGCGGGCCTATCCACGGGTACGCAGTATTTT. Translation: CASSVAGLSTGTQYF.